This record concerns one TCR beta chain sequence. What it binds is unknown. This entry comes from a study of monozygotic twins with inflammatory bowel disease. General study findings and limits: For IBD patients, clonotypes shared with others were fewer than for healthy twins, especially with disease activity.

TCR libraries each used about 4,000 ng of total RNA. Through template switching, UMIs that included a 6-nucleotide sample barcode were added. For both chains, the TCRalpha and TCRbeta cDNA went through two nested PCRs of 16 and 9 cycles. TCRdb reprocessed the 5' RACE reads and reports one entry per CDR3 protein, with no DNA. Its table records over 350,000 distinct CDR3 sequences. This TCR derives from a human donor with ulcerative colitis or Crohn's disease, or a healthy co-twin of an affected twin (not recorded which). Specimen: blood.

This CDR3 reads CASSLDTLRTDTQYF. This rearrangement joins TRBV5-1 to TRBJ2-3. The CDR3 loop spans 15 amino acids. CDR1 is SGHRS, CDR2 YFSETQ, per germline.